The 17 T cell receptor beta chains below all came from one sample that was sequenced in a study of CD8+ T cells in alopecia areata. Extraction and reverse transcription of RNA yielded cDNA as the sequencing template. TCRdb's table, derived via immunoSEQ multiplex PCR, lists solely in-frame clones and lacks some. The table shows some 180,000 clones, with about 47% occurring only once. Treatment specified: oral pan-JAK inhibitor, 5-10 mg twice daily. This sample comprised CD8+ T cells sorted from blood, obtained at week 52, from a patient treated with tofacitinib. The receptor source for this set is a human donor with alopecia areata.

This clone was observed a few times. The chain is built from TRBV19 and TRBJ1-3, with D hard to call. The CDR3 is 13 residues long. Trimming cost V 3 bases and J 7 bases, with 10 bases left between them. Germline V gene sequence: CDR1 LNHDA, CDR2 SQIVND (reference sequence). The CDR3 nucleotides are TGTGCCAGTAGTATCGACACGGCGAACACCATATATTTT. It yields the protein CASSIDTANTIYF.

The CDR3 is CASSLDNHEKLFF. The CDR3 bases are TGTGCCAGCAGCTTAGACAACCATGAAAAACTGTTTTTT. V usage is TRBV7-9 and J usage is TRBJ1-4, with D unclear. This CDR3 region has 13 residues. Trimming took off 1 base at V and 6 bases at J, with 6 bases between the two ends. The germline V gene encodes CDR1 SEHNR and CDR2 FQNEAQ (reference sequence). The variable domain in full, with the rest retrieved from reference TRBV7-9 and TRBJ1-4, is DTGVSQNPRHKITKRGQNVTFRCDPISEHNRLYWYRQTLGQGPEFLTYFQNEAQLEKSRLLSDRFSAERPKGSFSTLEIQRTEQGDSAMYLCASSLDNHEKLFFGSGTQLSVL.

The chain links TRBV6-6 to TRBJ2-5; D tentatively reads TRBD1 or TRBD2 (5 bases each). CDR3 length: 13 amino acids. Trimming took 3 bases from V and 5 from J, leaving 10 bases between them. Looked up from germline, CDR1 is MNHNY and CDR2 is SVGAGI (reference sequence). CDR3 region: CASSYEGWETQYF. CDR3 bases: TGTGCCAGCAGTTATGAGGGGTGGGAGACCCAGTACTTC.

The genes are TRBV6-5 and TRBJ2-5; D perhaps matches TRBD2 (5 bases). The CDR3 has 15 residues. Looked up from germline, CDR1 is MNHEY and CDR2 is SVGAGI. V was clipped by 0 bases and J by 0 bases, with 8 bases between them. DNA of the CDR3: TGTGCCAGCAGTTACTCTTTCGGGGACCAAGAGACCCAGTACTTC. Translation: CASSYSFGDQETQYF.

CDR3 DNA sequence: TGTGCCACCAGCCCTACACGTATGACAGGGGGCTTGGAGACCCAGTACTTC. This codes for CATSPTRMTGGLETQYF. The chain links TRBV15 to TRBJ2-5; 10 positions agree with TRBD1. Germline CDR1 reads LNHNV; CDR2 reads YYDKDF (reference sequence). The CDR3 covers 17 residues. Germline trimming cut 5 bases from V and 5 bases from J; bases unmatched to any gene: 14.

The V call is TRBV7-9, the J call TRBJ2-1, with 10 nucleotides matching TRBD2. V lost 6 bases, J lost 2 bases, and 4 bases stayed unmatched. The CDR3 contains 15 residues. Germline V CDR1 and CDR2: SEHNR, FQNEAQ (reference sequence). Here the CDR3 DNA reads TGTGCCAGCAGTCAACTAGCGGGGACCTACAATGAGCAGTTCTTC. It yields the protein CASSQLAGTYNEQFF.

The chain has TRBV30 and TRBJ2-7, with 10 bases that match TRBD1. This CDR3 has 14 residues. Germline V gene sequence: CDR1 GTSNPN, CDR2 SVGIG (reference sequence). V shed 2 bases and J 5 bases; nucleotides not matched to a gene: 6. The CDR3 reads CAWSPTGGGHEQYF. CDR3 DNA sequence: TGTGCCTGGAGTCCGACAGGGGGCGGGCACGAGCAGTACTTC.

This clone occurred once. The chain carries TRBV5-1 and TRBJ1-2, with 8 bases identical to TRBD1. After removal of 3 bases from V and 5 bases from J, the junction contained 12 bases not matched to a gene. Germline V gene data show CDR1 as SGHRS and CDR2 as YFSETQ. This CDR3 is 16 amino acids long. The CDR3 here is CASSSSPRQGRYGYTF. The CDR3 DNA reads as TGCGCCAGCAGCTCAAGCCCCCGACAGGGGAGATATGGCTACACCTTC.

The chain links TRBV7-9 to TRBJ2-1, with a weak D call TRBD2 (6 bases). The germline V gene encodes CDR1 SEHNR and CDR2 FQNEAQ (reference sequence). V gave up 5 bases and J gave up 2 bases, with 16 bases separating them. The CDR3 runs 16 residues. The CDR3 loop is CASSPDGGRAYNEQFF. The DNA of the CDR3 is TGTGCCAGCAGCCCGGACGGGGGAAGGGCCTACAATGAGCAGTTCTTC. The variable domain in full, with the rest retrieved from reference TRBV7-9 and TRBJ2-1, is DTGVSQNPRHKITKRGQNVTFRCDPISEHNRLYWYRQTLGQGPEFLTYFQNEAQLEKSRLLSDRFSAERPKGSFSTLEIQRTEQGDSAMYLCASSPDGGRAYNEQFFGPGTRLTVL.

V and J are TRBV27 and TRBJ2-5; D gene ambiguous. Germline values: CDR1 MNHEY, CDR2 SMNVEV (reference sequence). This CDR3 spans 14 amino acids. The V gene lost 0 bases and the J gene lost 2 bases, with 7 bases spanning the gap. CDR3 sequence (DNA): TGTGCCAGCAGTTTATCGGACGGGCAAGAGACCCAGTACTTC. It codes for CASSLSDGQETQYF.

This clone was seen only a few times. Other nucleotide sequences in the sample specify the same CDR3. This chain links TRBV29-1 with TRBJ2-1, with D uncertain. The CDR3 runs 10 residues. The germline V and J ends were trimmed by 4 bases and 6 bases, with 4 bases remaining between them. CDR1 is SQVTM and CDR2 is ANQGSEA in the germline V gene. CDR3 nucleotides: TGCAGCGTTGTGCGCAATGAGCAGTTCTTC. Residues: CSVVRNEQFF.

The genes are TRBV27 and TRBJ2-5, with 11 bases that match TRBD2. The ends lost 5 bases at V and 5 bases at J; junction bases unmatched: 10. This CDR3 has 16 amino acids. Germline loops: CDR1 MNHEY, CDR2 SMNVEV (reference sequence). As DNA, the CDR3 is TGTGCCAGCAGTCAGGCCATAGCGGGGGGGCGGGAGACCCAGTACTTC. Amino acids: CASSQAIAGGRETQYF.

The V and J genes are TRBV4-1 and TRBJ2-7, with TRBD1 identical over 9 bases. CDR1 MGHRA and CDR2 YSYEKL come from the germline V gene. The CDR3 has 14 amino acids. Trimming cost V 1 base and J 5 bases; bases outside gene matches: 3. CDR3: CASSQANRGHEQYF. CDR3 nucleotide sequence: TGCGCCAGCAGCCAAGCTAACAGGGGGCACGAGCAGTACTTC.

V gene TRBV27 combines with J gene TRBJ1-1; TRBD1 matches 8 bases. Germline loops: CDR1 MNHEY, CDR2 SMNVEV (reference sequence). V was pared by 4 bases and J by 5 bases, with 9 bases of the junction left unmatched. There are 15 residues in the CDR3. DNA for the CDR3: TGTGCCAGCAGTTATTCAGGGGGCGCAAGGACTGAAGCTTTCTTT. This encodes CASSYSGGARTEAFF.

The J gene is TRBJ2-5, the V gene TRBV27; no firm D call. In germline, CDR1 is MNHEY, CDR2 SMNVEV (reference sequence). The CDR3 has 14 amino acids. The V end was cut by 0 bases, the J end by 0 bases, with 5 bases between. CDR3 protein: CASSLSSNQETQYF. The CDR3 bases are TGTGCCAGCAGTTTATCGAGTAACCAAGAGACCCAGTACTTC.

This chain joins TRBV5-6 and TRBJ1-1; D unclear. Germline loops: CDR1 SGHDT, CDR2 YYEEEE. The ends were cut back, 1 base at V and 3 bases at J, with 13 bases in the middle. There are 15 residues in the CDR3. CDR3 bases: TGTGCCAGCAGCTTGTACGCAGGTGAATACACTGAAGCTTTCTTT. Protein product: CASSLYAGEYTEAFF.

This chain joins TRBV7-9 and TRBJ1-1; D is uncertain. CDR1 and CDR2 (germline): SEHNR, FQNEAQ (reference sequence). The V end lost 5 bases, the J end lost 3 bases, and 13 bases lay between the germline ends. The CDR3 covers 14 residues. Here the CDR3 DNA reads TGTGCCAGCAGCCCCCGGCGAGGAGACACTGAAGCTTTCTTT. Its protein product is CASSPRRGDTEAFF.